The next 22 T cell receptor beta chains were all read from a single sample in a study of T cells in Graves' hyperthyroidism and ophthalmopathy (dated by TCRdb to about 2019). The library came from multiplex PCR. Instrument used: Illumina HiSeq 2000. TCR beta CDR3 regions were amplified from RNA transcripts. The TCR CDR3 was subjected to a first round of RT-PCR using the HTBI primer set and the Qiagen OneStep RT-PCR kit. Starting from the raw public reads, TCRdb applied fastp trimming at Q25, assembled clones with MiXCR and retained in-frame beta chains. A single entry per CDR3 protein holds the most common genes and DNA from its merged rows. The sample table lists 550,000 to 800,000 distinct CDR3 sequences, about a sixth of them with a count of one. The ten largest clonotypes hold approximately 8% of the sample. The specimen sequenced was blood. These receptors were obtained from a man younger than 35 with Graves' hyperthyroidism.

This clonotype was seen only a few times. The chain carries TRBV7-9 and TRBJ2-1; D remains unclear. The CDR3 totals 13 residues. CDR1 and CDR2 from the germline V gene are SEHNR and FQNEAQ (reference sequence). V gave up 1 base and J gave up 7 bases, with 8 bases separating them. The CDR3 DNA follows: TGTGCCAGCAGCTTAGTCGTGACAAATGAGCAGTTCTTC. Residues: CASSLVVTNEQFF. The whole variable domain, filled in from reference TRBV7-9 and TRBJ2-1, reads DTGVSQNPRHKITKRGQNVTFRCDPISEHNRLYWYRQTLGQGPEFLTYFQNEAQLEKSRLLSDRFSAERPKGSFSTLEIQRTEQGDSAMYLCASSLVVTNEQFFGPGTRLTVL.

The chain has TRBV7-9 and TRBJ2-3, with 10 positions matching TRBD1. Trimming took 0 bases from V and 6 from J; bases not matched to a gene: 9. The CDR3 covers 17 residues. CDR1 is SEHNR, CDR2 FQNEAQ, per germline (reference sequence). CDR3 amino acids: CASSLAAWTGGVDTQYF. The DNA of the CDR3 is TGTGCCAGCAGCTTAGCAGCGTGGACAGGGGGAGTGGATACGCAGTATTTT.

A few counts support this clonotype. V and J are TRBV20-1 and TRBJ2-1; D ambiguous. V gave up 3 bases and J gave up 6 bases, with 6 bases separating them. CDR3 size: 11 residues. Germline lookup yields CDR1 DFQATT and CDR2 SNEGSKA (reference sequence). CDR3 protein: CSASRLNEQFF. For the CDR3, the DNA is TGCAGTGCTAGTAGGCTCAATGAGCAGTTCTTC.

A few counts support this clonotype. The chain uses TRBV7-2 and TRBJ1-2; tentatively, D is TRBD1 (5 bases). V was cut by 5 bases and J by 8 bases, with 18 bases left in between. The CDR3 has 14 residues. Per the germline V gene, CDR1 is SGHTA and CDR2 is FQGNSA. In DNA, the CDR3 is TGTGCCAGCAGCCCCTTCGGGGACGCCAAAGGCTACACCTTC. This gives the protein CASSPFGDAKGYTF.

The chain recombines TRBV5-8 with TRBJ1-1; 8 nucleotides match TRBD1. The CDR3 runs to 15 residues. The germline V gene has CDR1 SGHTS and CDR2 YDEGEE. Losses at the gene ends were 4 bases for V and 5 bases for J; bases not matched to a gene: 10. CDR3 residues: CASSPYRGWRTEAFF. The CDR3 nucleotides are TGTGCCAGCAGCCCTTACAGGGGGTGGAGGACTGAAGCTTTCTTT.

This clonotype was counted at least ten times. The chain combines TRBV28 with TRBJ2-7; D possibly uses TRBD1 or TRBD2 (5 bases each). This CDR3 contains 17 residues. Trimming removed 3 bases at V and 2 bases at J, with 20 bases between. CDR1 MDHEN and CDR2 SYDVKM come from the germline V gene. The chain's CDR3 is CASSFWGTGRGAYEQYF. DNA of the CDR3: TGTGCCAGCAGTTTTTGGGGGACGGGAAGGGGTGCCTACGAGCAGTACTTC.

This clonotype was counted at least ten times. This sequence joins TRBV7-9 and TRBJ2-7; maybe TRBD2 (5 bases). The V gene's germline CDR1 is SEHNR and CDR2 FQNEAQ (reference sequence). The V and J ends lost 1 base and 3 bases respectively, with 7 bases between them. The CDR3 extends over 13 amino acids. The CDR3, as DNA: TGTGCCAGCAGCTTAGGGGAGCTCTACGAGCAGTACTTC. This translates into CASSLGELYEQYF.

In its sample, this clonotype was seen a few times. The chain has TRBV28 and TRBJ1-2, with 10 bases matching TRBD1. This CDR3 region has 14 residues. V trimming: 6 bases; J trimming: 2 bases; junction bases outside the gene matches: 3. Per the germline V gene, CDR1 is MDHEN and CDR2 is SYDVKM. Written as DNA, the CDR3 is TGTGCCAGCAGAAGGACAGGGGGGAACTATGGCTACACCTTC. Protein sequence: CASRRTGGNYGYTF.

V is TRBV28 and J is TRBJ1-3; possibly TRBD1 for D (5 bases). This CDR3 comprises 14 residues. Germline V gives CDR1 MDHEN, CDR2 SYDVKM. The germline V and J ends were trimmed by 8 bases and 0 bases, with 11 bases remaining between them. The CDR3 loop reads CASVDSRSGNTIYF. The CDR3 DNA is TGTGCCAGCGTCGACAGCCGCTCTGGAAACACCATATATTTT.

The chain uses TRBV29-1 and TRBJ2-7, with D perhaps TRBD2 (6 bases). Looked up from germline, CDR1 is SQVTM and CDR2 is ANQGSEA. V dropped 7 bases and J dropped 5 bases, with 12 bases sitting between them. The CDR3 has 11 amino acids. As DNA, the CDR3 is TGCAGCGCCGGAGGGTCCCACGAGCAGTACTTC. Its translation: CSAGGSHEQYF.

A few counts support this clonotype. The gene calls are TRBV29-1 and TRBJ1-1; D call uncertain. The CDR3 is 13 residues long. Germline CDR1 reads SQVTM; CDR2 reads ANQGSEA. Between the trimmed V and J ends, which lost 5 bases and 1 base, there was a span of 11 bases. CDR3: CSVWIPGNTEAFF. DNA of the CDR3: TGCAGCGTTTGGATACCGGGGAACACTGAAGCTTTCTTT.

The chain recombines TRBV28 with TRBJ2-1, with 12 nucleotides matching TRBD1. The V segment lost 7 bases and the J segment 9 bases; nucleotides outside the gene matches: 4. Germline V gene lookup returns CDR1 MDHEN and CDR2 SYDVKM. This CDR3 is 13 amino acids long. As DNA, the CDR3 is TGTGCCAGCAAAGGGACAGGGGGCCCTGAGCAGTTCTTC. Its translation is CASKGTGGPEQFF.

The chain carries TRBV20-1 and TRBJ2-1; D gene ambiguous. CDR1 and CDR2 from the germline V gene are DFQATT and SNEGSKA (reference sequence). V was pared by 0 bases and J by 7 bases, with 7 bases between. The CDR3 totals 12 residues. The CDR3 here is CSARDPVNEQFF. The CDR3 DNA reads as TGCAGTGCTAGAGATCCCGTGAATGAGCAGTTCTTC.

This chain connects TRBV2 to TRBJ2-7; D possibly matches TRBD1 or TRBD2 (5 bases each). Trimming removed 7 bases from V and 5 bases from J, with 9 bases in between. The CDR3 runs to 11 residues. CDR1 SNHLY and CDR2 FYNNEI come from the germline V gene. The CDR3 sequence: CASTWDHEQYF. CDR3 sequence (DNA): TGTGCCAGCACCTGGGACCACGAGCAGTACTTC.

This clonotype has a count of ten or more. V gene TRBV7-3 combines with J gene TRBJ2-3, with 7 nucleotides matching TRBD1. In germline, CDR1 is SGHTA, CDR2 FQGTGA. The V gene end was trimmed by 9 bases and the J gene end by 2 bases; junction bases not matched to a gene: 8. This CDR3 comprises 14 residues. Written as DNA, the CDR3 is TGTGCCAGTAAGACAGGGAGTTCCACAGATACGCAGTATTTT. This sequence encodes CASKTGSSTDTQYF. Together with reference TRBV7-3 and TRBJ2-3, the CDR3 gives the full variable domain: GAGVSQTPSNKVTEKGKYVELRCDPISGHTALYWYRQSLGQGPEFLIYFQGTGAADDSGLPNDRFFAVRPEGSVSTLKIQRTERGDSAVYLCASKTGSSTDTQYFGPGTRLTVL.

Points on this clonotype: A much larger clone differs from this one at a single base, so this may be a read error. This chain connects TRBV24-1 to TRBJ1-4; TRBD1 aligns across 7 bases. The ends lost 3 bases at V and 4 bases at J; junction bases unmatched: 4. In germline, CDR1 is KGHDR, CDR2 SFDVKD. This CDR3 spans 15 amino acids. CDR3 nucleotide sequence: TGTGCCACCAGTGATGCGAGACAGGGTAATGAAAAACTGTTTTTT. It encodes CATSDARQGNEKLFF.

This clonotype was counted many times. The V and J genes are TRBV12-3 or TRBV12-4 and TRBJ2-7, with 10 nucleotides matching TRBD2. The CDR3 consists of 14 residues. V dropped 4 bases and J dropped 4; count of bases not matched to a gene: 4. Here the CDR3 reads CASSWTSGGYEQYF. Written as DNA, the CDR3 is TGTGCCAGCAGTTGGACTAGCGGAGGGTACGAGCAGTACTTC.

Comment on this clonotype: A read error is the likely source, as a far larger clone sits one nucleotide away. The J gene is TRBJ1-1, the V gene TRBV18; no definite D call. CDR3 size: 13 residues. Germline V lookup: CDR1 KGHSH, CDR2 LQKENI. Here the CDR3 DNA reads TGTGCCAGCTCACCACAGGGAAACACTGAAGCTCTCTTT. This translates into CASSPQGNTEALF.

The rearrangement links TRBV15 to TRBJ2-2; TRBD2 matches 9 bases. V shed 11 bases, J shed 0 bases, and the junction held 13 bases outside the gene matches. CDR1 LNHNV and CDR2 YYDKDF come from the germline V gene (reference sequence). The CDR3 is made up of 17 amino acids. CDR3 sequence reads: CASQGLAGETNTGELFF. In nucleotides, the CDR3 is TGTGCCTCACAAGGGTTAGCGGGAGAGACGAACACCGGGGAGCTGTTTTTT.

The rearrangement joins TRBV5-5 to TRBJ2-3, with D perhaps TRBD1 (6 bases). Looked up from germline, CDR1 is SGHKS and CDR2 is YYEKEE (reference sequence). CDR3 length: 15 amino acids. Trimming stripped 7 bases from V and 2 bases from J, with 17 bases between. The CDR3 nucleotides are TGTGCCAGCTCGCGTAGGGGGTCGCACACAGATACGCAGTATTTT. It codes for CASSRRGSHTDTQYF.

V and J are TRBV12-3 or TRBV12-4 and TRBJ2-1, with unresolved D. Trimming removed 3 bases from V and 8 bases from J, with 8 bases in between. This CDR3 region has 12 residues. The CDR3 nucleotides are TGTGCCAGCAGTTTTATTGCTCATGAGCAGTTCTTC. This codes for CASSFIAHEQFF.

Only a few counts were recorded for this clonotype. The V call is TRBV20-1, the J call TRBJ2-5; unclear D gene. Germline V gives CDR1 DFQATT, CDR2 SNEGSKA (reference sequence). This CDR3 has 13 amino acids. The V and J ends lost 5 bases and 1 base respectively, with 11 bases between them. The DNA for the CDR3 is TGCAGTGCTTTACCGGCCCTCCAAGAGACCCAGTACTTC. As protein: CSALPALQETQYF.